These 9 T cell receptor beta chains came from one sample sequenced in a study of blood T cell repertoires in COVID-19 (dated by TCRdb to 2020 to 2022). Library construction relied on the immunoSEQ multiplex PCR assay. TCRdb limited this immuneACCESS table to in-frame rearrangements with V and J called. A share of clones is missing; checked studies link under half to unresolved V genes, and the rest is unexplained. Recorded for this sample are hundreds of thousands of clones; around 90% of them occurred a single time. The leading ten clones occupy about 1% of the sample. The source material was PBMCs or T cells enriched from blood (not recorded which). All receptors come from a young woman who had recovered from COVID-19.

This chain uses TRBV9 with TRBJ1-1; possibly TRBD1 for D (5 bases). The V end lost 4 bases, the J end lost 1 base, and 11 bases lay between the germline ends. This CDR3 is built from 14 residues. Germline assignment: CDR1 SGDLS and CDR2 YYNGEE. The CDR3 is CASSPSGGNTEAFF. The DNA of the CDR3 is TGTGCCAGCAGCCCAAGCGGGGGGAACACTGAAGCTTTCTTT.

The rearrangement uses TRBV19 and TRBJ1-1; D not certain. V was pared by 3 bases and J by 9 bases, with 14 bases between. This CDR3 region has 13 residues. The germline gives CDR1 LNHDA, CDR2 SQIVND (reference sequence). This chain's CDR3 is CASSIVGDQKAFF. The CDR3 nucleotides are TGTGCCAGTAGTATCGTCGGGGATCAGAAAGCTTTCTTT.

V is TRBV7-3 and J is TRBJ2-1; TRBD1 agrees at 7 bases. Per germline, CDR1 SGHTA and CDR2 FQGTGA. This CDR3 is 16 amino acids long. The V gene end was trimmed by 5 bases and the J gene end by 0 bases; junction bases not matched to a gene: 7. The DNA of the CDR3 is TGTGCCAGCAGCCCCCTGACAGGGAGCTCCTACAATGAGCAGTTCTTC. Translation gives CASSPLTGSSYNEQFF.

The chain links TRBV27 to TRBJ1-2; no clear D gene. This CDR3 has 14 amino acids. Trimming shortened V by 3 bases and J by 0 bases, and 8 bases separated the two germline ends. Per germline, CDR1 MNHEY and CDR2 SMNVEV (reference sequence). This CDR3 reads CASSFGRANYGYTF. CDR3 DNA: TGTGCCAGCAGTTTTGGGCGGGCTAACTATGGCTACACCTTC.

The rearrangement uses TRBV24-1 and TRBJ1-1, with D possibly matching TRBD1 (5 bases). V lost 6 bases and J lost 1, with 17 bases in between. Germline V lookup: CDR1 KGHDR, CDR2 SFDVKD. This CDR3 is 16 amino acids long. DNA of the CDR3: TGTGCCACCAGTTCGCCCACCCTTACAGGGAACACTGAAGCTTTCTTT. Translating it yields CATSSPTLTGNTEAFF.

V usage is TRBV19 and J usage is TRBJ1-1, with D possibly TRBD1 on 6 matching bases. V was clipped by 5 bases and J by 3 bases, with 13 bases between them. This CDR3 contains 14 residues. Germline V gene sequence: CDR1 LNHDA, CDR2 SQIVND (reference sequence). CDR3 in amino acids: CASSLTGQYTEAFF. CDR3 DNA: TGTGCCAGTAGTTTAACTGGACAGTACACTGAAGCTTTCTTT.

This chain uses TRBV24-1 with TRBJ2-1; 7 bases agree with TRBD2. Germline V gene lookup returns CDR1 KGHDR and CDR2 SFDVKD. Trimming at V came to 7 bases and at J to 5 bases, leaving 7 bases not matched to a gene. This CDR3 has 14 residues. The CDR3 DNA is TGTGCCACCAGCGAGAGCGGGAACGACAATGAGCAGTTCTTC. Protein product: CATSESGNDNEQFF.

The chain combines TRBV7-8 with TRBJ2-3, with 7 bases identical to TRBD2. CDR3 length: 19 amino acids. Germline V gene lookup returns CDR1 SGHVS and CDR2 FQNEAQ. The J segment lost 2 bases and the V segment lost 2 bases, leaving 16 bases of the junction unmatched. CDR3 in DNA: TGTGCCAGCAGCTTATCTACCCGAGCGGGGATACAGCCCACAGATACGCAGTATTTT. This sequence encodes CASSLSTRAGIQPTDTQYF.

This clone is a singleton in its sample. Since the CDR3 does not end with the conserved phenylalanine or tryptophan, this likely comes from a read error. No DNA is shown, since the ends of the CDR3 on it are uncertain; the CDR3 is the one TCRdb lists. The chain joins TRBV7-9 to TRBJ1-2; TRBD1, the table's D call, lacks a check against the DNA. The CDR3 comprises 12 residues, both ends counted. Germline lookup yields CDR1 SEHNR and CDR2 FQNEAQ (reference sequence). The CDR3 here is CASTRPLTGWII.